Detailed here is one T cell receptor (beta chain). The antigen is not known. V was clipped by 5 bases and J by 5 bases, with 22 bases between them. Germline V gives CDR1 KGHSH, CDR2 LQKENI. The CDR3 contains 16 residues. Participants had chemo-refractory metastatic non-small-cell lung cancer and were treated with focal radiation plus ipilimumab CTLA-4 blockade. Assay used: immunoSEQ multiplex PCR; TCRdb lists only in-frame clones, some missing. This sample has some 23,000 clones, with about 73% found just once. The record originates from a study of radiotherapy plus CTLA-4 blockade in lung cancer. Study-level background: Roughly 17% of patients responded objectively, and roughly 30% achieved disease control.

General observations from the study: Tumor-derived TCR clones expanded in blood after radiotherapy plus ipilimumab.

The V gene is TRBV18, the J gene TRBJ2-7, with unresolved D. The specimen comprised peripheral blood, sampled from a patient treated with radiotherapy plus ipilimumab. This TCR came from a human donor with non-small cell lung cancer who had stable disease on radiotherapy plus ipilimumab. In DNA form, the CDR3 reads TGTGCCAGCTCATCCTTCCCCTCCGGAACGCGGAACGAGCAGTACTTC. Protein product: CASSSFPSGTRNEQYF.